This T cell receptor (beta chain) stems from a study of blood T cell repertoires in COVID-19. Whole-study context: Material from acute and convalescent COVID-19 was sourced from the United States, Italy and Spain. Sources were T cells, B-cell-depleted T cells, or PBMCs; the material itself was cDNA or gDNA.

Per the original methods: Amplified reference gene primers provided the basis for estimating nucleated cell counts. Some clones are missing from TCRdb's copy, which holds only in-frame ones; the method was immunoSEQ multiplex PCR. V and J calls and clone size are copied from that table; D and trimming were computed from the DNA. This table has approximately 260,000 clones, 89% appearing once. Trimming stripped 2 bases from V and 7 bases from J, with 12 bases between. CDR3 length equals 14 residues. Germline lookup yields CDR1 LGHDT and CDR2 YNNKEL (reference sequence). The receptor was derived from a woman aged 40-49 years who had recovered from COVID-19. The sequencing sample was made of peripheral blood. The V and J genes are TRBV3-1 (or the pseudogene TRBV3-2) and TRBJ1-5; D is unresolved. In DNA form, the CDR3 reads TGTGCCAGCAGCCAACAACCAGGCGAGCAGCCCCAGCATTTT. Translated: CASSQQPGEQPQHF.